A single sample gave rise to the 13 T cell receptor beta chains below, sequenced in a study of blood T cell repertoires in COVID-19. The data were produced by immunoSEQ multiplex PCR, yet TCRdb's version contains in-frame clones alone and is incomplete. The table lists roughly 120,000 clones, around 85% of them singletons. The sample taken for sequencing was peripheral blood. These receptors all stem from a man in his fifties with acute or convalescent COVID-19.

The chain is built from TRBV7-8 and TRBJ1-1; tentative D call: TRBD1 (5 bases). V lost 4 bases, J lost 0 bases, and 21 bases lay in between. The CDR3 spans 18 residues. Germline V lookup: CDR1 SGHVS, CDR2 FQNEAQ. CDR3 protein: CASSSTGGGARVNTEAFF. The CDR3 DNA is TGTGCCAGCAGCTCCACGGGGGGAGGGGCGCGGGTGAACACTGAAGCTTTCTTT.

The chain carries TRBV7-2 and TRBJ2-1; 11 bases map to TRBD1. The V and J ends lost 5 bases and 7 bases, in that order; junction bases with no gene match: 7. This CDR3 comprises 15 residues. Germline V CDR1 and CDR2: SGHTA, FQGNSA. This chain's CDR3 is CASSPPGTGGNEQFF. As DNA, the CDR3 is TGTGCCAGCAGCCCTCCCGGGACAGGGGGGAATGAGCAGTTCTTC. Full variable domain (remainder filled in from reference TRBV7-2 and TRBJ2-1): GAGVSQSPSNKVTEKGKDVELRCDPISGHTALYWYRQSLGQGLEFLIYFQGNSAPDKSGLPSDRFSAERTGGSVSTLTIQRTQQEDSAVYLCASSPPGTGGNEQFFGPGTRLTVL.

The rearrangement joins TRBV6-6 to TRBJ2-1, with D possibly TRBD2 on 6 matching bases. Trimming took off 5 bases at V and 2 bases at J, with 19 bases between the two ends. CDR3 length equals 17 residues. Germline CDR1 reads MNHNY; CDR2 reads SVGAGI (reference sequence). CDR3 in DNA: TGTGCCAGCAGTCCCCCTCCGGGACTCTCAACCTACAATGAGCAGTTCTTC. This gives the protein CASSPPPGLSTYNEQFF.

The rearrangement joins TRBV6-5 to TRBJ2-1, with 7 nucleotides matching TRBD2. Germline V gene lookup returns CDR1 MNHEY and CDR2 SVGAGI. The CDR3 is 15 residues long. J was trimmed by 6 bases and V by 0 bases; bases with no gene match: 5. The CDR3 region is CASSYSGGRPNEQFF. The CDR3 nucleotides read TGTGCCAGCAGTTACTCGGGAGGGAGGCCCAATGAGCAGTTCTTC.

The chain has TRBV30 and TRBJ1-2; D is unresolved. This CDR3 has 11 amino acids. V lost 5 bases and J lost 10, with 14 bases in between. Germline lookup yields CDR1 GTSNPN and CDR2 SVGIG (reference sequence). DNA for the CDR3: TGTGCCTGGCAAGTACAACCTCACTACACCTTC. Its protein is CAWQVQPHYTF. The complete variable domain, with remaining parts taken from reference TRBV30 and TRBJ1-2, reads SQTIHQWPATLVQPVGSPLSLECTVEGTSNPNLYWYRQAAGRGLQLLFYSVGIGQISSEVPQNLSASRPQDRQFILSSKKLLLSDSGFYLCAWQVQPHYTFGSGTRLTVV.

The V and J genes are TRBV3-1 (or the pseudogene TRBV3-2) and TRBJ1-6; D unclear. The germline V gene has CDR1 LGHDT and CDR2 YNNKEL (reference sequence). Trimming stripped 3 bases from V and 6 bases from J, with 6 bases between. The CDR3 totals 13 residues. Here the CDR3 DNA reads TGTGCCAGCAGCCAGGGAGTTAATTCACCCCTCCACTTT. This encodes CASSQGVNSPLHF.

The chain uses TRBV3-1 (or the pseudogene TRBV3-2) and TRBJ1-6; D is ambiguous. Trimming stripped 1 base from V and 8 bases from J, with 12 bases between. Per germline, CDR1 LGHDT and CDR2 YNNKEL (reference sequence). The CDR3 runs 15 residues. The CDR3 protein is CASSQGASLDSPLHF. The CDR3, as DNA: TGTGCCAGCAGCCAAGGGGCCAGCTTGGATTCACCCCTCCACTTT.

The table lists this clone with a count of one. The V gene is TRBV28, the J gene TRBJ2-7; 9 bases map to TRBD1. J gave up 7 bases and V 2 bases, and 6 bases lay outside the gene matches. The CDR3 consists of 14 residues. Looked up from germline, CDR1 is MDHEN and CDR2 is SYDVKM. DNA of the CDR3: TGTGCCAGCAGTTTAGGGACAGGGCGCAGGGAGCAGTACTTC. Translation gives CASSLGTGRREQYF.

The V call is TRBV4-1, the J call TRBJ2-5; TRBD1 matches at 8 bases. The CDR3 sequence is 15 residues long. The V gene end was trimmed by 4 bases and the J gene end by 4 bases; junction bases not matched to a gene: 8. The germline V gene encodes CDR1 MGHRA and CDR2 YSYEKL. The CDR3 spells CASSPPGQAGETQYF. CDR3 sequence (DNA): TGCGCCAGCAGCCCCCCGGGACAGGCGGGAGAGACCCAGTACTTC.

This clone was seen more than once but under ten times. The chain uses TRBV5-1 and TRBJ2-7; TRBD2 agrees at 9 bases. Germline CDR1 and CDR2: SGHRS and YFSETQ. The CDR3 runs 13 residues. Trimming took 4 bases from V and 6 from J; bases not matched to a gene: 5. The CDR3 region is CASSMGLAGEQYF. The CDR3 DNA is TGCGCCAGCAGCATGGGACTAGCTGGCGAGCAGTACTTC.

The chain links TRBV5-6 to TRBJ1-5; TRBD1 is a possible D gene (5 bases). The CDR3 loop spans 17 amino acids. CDR1 and CDR2 from the germline V gene are SGHDT and YYEEEE. The V end was cut by 0 bases, the J end by 0 bases, with 13 bases between. DNA for the CDR3: TGTGCCAGCAGCTTGGCCGGGGGTCTATATAGCAATCAGCCCCAGCATTTT. As protein: CASSLAGGLYSNQPQHF. The complete variable domain, with remaining parts taken from reference TRBV5-6 and TRBJ1-5, reads DAGVTQSPTHLIKTRGQQVTLRCSPKSGHDTVSWYQQALGQGPQFIFQYYEEEERQRGNFPDRFSGHQFPNYSSELNVNALLLGDSALYLCASSLAGGLYSNQPQHFGDGTRLSIL.

This clone came up a few times. The J gene is TRBJ1-6, the V gene TRBV10-3, with D maybe TRBD1 (5 bases). Germline CDR1 and CDR2: ENHRY and SYGVKD. The CDR3 has 14 residues. The germline V and J ends were trimmed by 6 bases and 10 bases, with 16 bases remaining between them. DNA of the CDR3: TGTGCCATCAGGACAGAGGGGACTGGATCACCCCTCCACTTT. This encodes CAIRTEGTGSPLHF.

This clone was observed once. This sequence joins TRBV6-5 and TRBJ2-3, with 8 bases fitting TRBD1. The CDR3 runs 15 residues. Germline loops: CDR1 MNHEY, CDR2 SVGAGI. J lost 4 bases, V lost 7 bases, and 10 bases had no gene match. The CDR3: CASTRAGGAADTQYF. CDR3 nucleotides: TGTGCCAGCACTCGAGCAGGGGGCGCCGCAGATACGCAGTATTTT.